Below are 5 T cell receptor beta chains sequenced from a single sample in a study of blood T cell repertoires in COVID-19. Produced via immunoSEQ multiplex PCR; TCRdb's table is partial and in-frame only. The table includes around 150,000 clones, approximately 95% detected once. Sequencing used peripheral blood. These receptors came from an older woman with COVID-19, enrolled during active disease.

This clone was observed once. The CDR3 here is CASSPTTGYYEQYF. In DNA form, the CDR3 reads TGTGCCAGTAGCCCCACGACAGGGTACTACGAGCAGTACTTC. This sequence joins TRBV19 and TRBJ2-7, with 7 bases fitting TRBD1. The CDR3 is made up of 14 amino acids. CDR1 is LNHDA, CDR2 SQIVND, per germline (reference sequence). V was clipped by 6 bases and J by 3 bases; unmatched bases: 8.

This clone came up once. This chain connects TRBV4-1 to TRBJ1-4, with D uncertain. Trimming shortened V by 4 bases and J by 3 bases, and 18 bases separated the two germline ends. Germline assignment: CDR1 MGHRA and CDR2 YSYEKL. This CDR3 has 17 amino acids. The CDR3 nucleotides read TGCGCCAGCAGCCCGAGGCTCTTCGGTTTGGCTAATGAAAAACTGTTTTTT. It translates to CASSPRLFGLANEKLFF.

This chain joins TRBV15 and TRBJ2-5; 8 nucleotides agree with TRBD1. Germline trimming cut 0 bases from V and 4 bases from J; bases unmatched to any gene: 4. The CDR3 is made up of 15 amino acids. From germline, CDR1 is LNHNV and CDR2 YYDKDF (reference sequence). The CDR3 nucleotides are TGTGCCACCAGCAGAGATAGACAGGGGTTAGAGACCCAGTACTTC. Its translation: CATSRDRQGLETQYF.

The chain combines TRBV6-5 with TRBJ1-2; D is undetermined. V lost 5 bases, J lost 4 bases, and 14 bases lay in between. Germline V gene sequence: CDR1 MNHEY, CDR2 SVGAGI. The CDR3 consists of 14 residues. The CDR3 sequence: CASSPPGYLYGYTF. The CDR3 DNA is TGTGCCAGCAGTCCGCCGGGATACCTCTATGGCTACACCTTC.

The chain combines TRBV3-1 (or the pseudogene TRBV3-2) with TRBJ2-3; TRBD2 matches 9 bases. Trimming took 6 bases from V and 7 from J; bases not matched to a gene: 14. The CDR3 extends over 16 amino acids. Germline CDR1 LGHDT, CDR2 YNNKEL (reference sequence). The CDR3 region is CASSHRGTSLSYTQYF. The CDR3 DNA reads TGTGCCAGCAGTCATAGGGGGACTAGCTTGAGTTATACGCAGTATTTT.